These 13 T cell receptor beta chains originate from one sample sequenced in a study of vaccination effects on CD4 cells after COVID-19. These receptors are not linked to any known antigen. Pools of viral peptides were used by the ViraFEST assay to expand antigen-specific CD4+ T cells ahead of sequencing. Culturing for 10 to 11 days preceded CD4+ T cell isolation. Each participant was given two doses of one vaccine (BNT162b2 or mRNA-1273). Sequenced by immunoSEQ multiplex PCR; TCRdb stores in-frame clones only, minus some. Here the sample spans about 22,000 clones, approximately 77% being singletons. The sample in question was CD4+ T cells from PBMCs cultured with HCoV-NL63 spike peptides, obtained after COVID-19 vaccination. These receptors originate from a human donor who received a COVID-19 vaccine.

This rearrangement joins TRBV2 to TRBJ2-7, with D unresolved. Germline V gives CDR1 SNHLY, CDR2 FYNNEI. This CDR3 has 15 amino acids. V was pared by 5 bases and J by 0 bases, with 14 bases between. The CDR3 loop is CASSFDGLSSYEQYF. CDR3 sequence (DNA): TGTGCCAGCAGTTTTGACGGATTAAGCTCCTACGAGCAGTACTTC.

The chain carries TRBV27 and TRBJ2-2; 9 bases align to TRBD1. Trimming cost V 6 bases and J 3 bases; bases outside gene matches: 8. This CDR3 comprises 16 residues. Germline loops: CDR1 MNHEY, CDR2 SMNVEV (reference sequence). This chain's CDR3 is CASRLGTGMDTGELFF. DNA of the CDR3: TGTGCCAGCAGACTAGGGACAGGGATGGACACCGGGGAGCTGTTTTTT.

This chain joins TRBV7-9 and TRBJ1-5; 7 bases are shared with TRBD1. Germline V gives CDR1 SEHNR, CDR2 FQNEAQ (reference sequence). The CDR3 covers 17 residues. Trimming at V came to 4 bases and at J to 2 bases, leaving 11 bases not matched to a gene. CDR3 amino acids: CASSSLTGAVGNQPQHF. The CDR3 region has the DNA TGTGCCAGCAGCTCCCTTACAGGGGCGGTTGGCAATCAGCCCCAGCATTTT.

This clone was seen only a few times. The chain uses TRBV12-3 or TRBV12-4 and TRBJ1-2; unclear D gene. V lost 3 bases to trimming and J lost 7 bases, with 6 bases between them. The CDR3 length is 11 residues. CDR3 sequence: CASSLGGGYTF. The CDR3 nucleotides read TGTGCCAGCAGTTTGGGCGGTGGCTACACCTTC.

The chain couples TRBV11-3 to TRBJ1-1; the D gene is possibly TRBD1 (6 bases). V was cut by 7 bases and J by 2 bases, with 14 bases left in between. The CDR3 sequence is 14 residues long. Germline CDR1 reads SGHNT; CDR2 reads YENEEA. Here the CDR3 reads CASTWKDRNTEAFF. CDR3 nucleotides: TGTGCCAGCACCTGGAAGGACAGAAACACTGAAGCTTTCTTT.

The chain carries TRBV10-2 and TRBJ2-3; 8 bases are shared with TRBD2. The CDR3 runs 16 residues. CDR1 is WSHSY and CDR2 is SAAADI in the germline V gene. The V and J ends lost 2 bases and 3 bases, in that order; junction bases with no gene match: 7. Here the CDR3 DNA reads TGCGCCAGCAGTGAGCCGAGCGGGGGAGGGACAGATACGCAGTATTTT. This sequence encodes CASSEPSGGGTDTQYF.

The rearrangement uses TRBV5-5 and TRBJ1-1; D is perhaps TRBD1 (5 bases). CDR3 length: 15 residues. The ends were cut back, 4 bases at V and 3 bases at J, with 16 bases in the middle. CDR1 is SGHKS, CDR2 YYEKEE, per germline (reference sequence). In DNA, the CDR3 is TGTGCCAGCAGCCGGGACGGCCGTAGGGACACTGAAGCTTTCTTT. Its protein is CASSRDGRRDTEAFF.

The rearrangement joins TRBV19 to TRBJ1-1; TRBD1 might be the D (6 bases). This CDR3 comprises 14 residues. The V and J ends lost 3 bases and 5 bases respectively, with 13 bases between them. The germline V gene encodes CDR1 LNHDA and CDR2 SQIVND (reference sequence). DNA of the CDR3: TGTGCCAGTAGTATGAACAGGGTCAGGACTGAAGCTTTCTTT. It translates to CASSMNRVRTEAFF.

In DNA, the CDR3 is TGTGCCAGCAGCCCCTGGGGTGAGACCCAGTACTTC. Translating it yields CASSPWGETQYF. The chain combines TRBV3-1 (or the pseudogene TRBV3-2) with TRBJ2-5; no reliable D call. The V end lost 4 bases, the J end lost 5 bases, and 8 bases lay between the germline ends. The CDR3 has 12 residues. Germline V gene data show CDR1 as LGHDT and CDR2 as YNNKEL (reference sequence).

This sequence joins TRBV6-4 and TRBJ1-6; D remains unclear. The CDR3 totals 16 residues. The ends were cut back, 0 bases at V and 7 bases at J, with 13 bases in the middle. Germline CDR1 reads MRHNA; CDR2 reads SNTAGT. As DNA, the CDR3 is TGTGCCAGCAGTGACTCTTGGGGAAAGAGGAATTCACCCCTCCACTTT. It translates to CASSDSWGKRNSPLHF.

The gene calls are TRBV12-5 and TRBJ1-1; weak D call: TRBD1 (5 bases). The CDR3 loop spans 14 amino acids. Germline CDR1 is LGHNT and CDR2 is FRNRAP. Trimming removed 1 base at V and 1 base at J, with 7 bases between. CDR3 loop: CASGLGGRNTEAFF. The CDR3 bases are TGTGCTAGTGGTTTGGGGGGACGGAACACTGAAGCTTTCTTT.

This chain joins TRBV5-1 and TRBJ1-1; no definite D call. V lost 4 bases and J 4 bases, leaving 20 bases between the germline ends. There are 16 residues in the CDR3. In germline, CDR1 is SGHRS, CDR2 YFSETQ. CDR3: CASSLFSDPLGTEAFF. The CDR3 nucleotides are TGCGCCAGCAGCCTGTTTTCGGATCCACTAGGCACTGAAGCTTTCTTT.

Note on this clone: The junction shows a germline mismatch at one end, possibly a read error. The V call is TRBV29-1, the J call TRBJ2-5; D possibly corresponds to TRBD1 (5 bases). CDR3 size: 13 residues. CDR1 and CDR2 from the germline V gene are SQVTM and ANQGSEA. The CDR3 loop is CSVEGGTQGTQYF. In DNA form, the CDR3 reads TGCAGCGTTGAAGGGGGCACACAAGGGACCCAGTACTTC. Based on the CDR3 plus reference TRBV29-1 and TRBJ2-5, the full variable domain is SAVISQKPSRDICQRGTSLTIQCQVDSQVTMMFWYRQQPGQSLTLIATANQGSEATYESGFVIDKFPISRPNLTFSTLTVSNMSPEDSSIYLCSVEGGTQGTQYFGPGTRLLVL.